This entry is about one TCR beta chain. The data stem from a study of blood T cell repertoires in COVID-19. Germline CDR1 reads SSHAT; CDR2 reads FNYEAQ (reference sequence). This CDR3 spans 13 amino acids. After removal of 4 bases from V and 6 bases from J, the junction contained 3 bases not matched to a gene. As processed by the authors: Amplification of reference gene primers provided the estimated nucleated cell counts. Clones were read by immunoSEQ multiplex PCR, and TCRdb kept only the in-frame ones, dropping some. V and J calls and clone size come straight from that table; D and trimming were deduced from the DNA. The table has approximately 330,000 clones, over 80% seen once.

The sequencing sample was made of peripheral blood. This sequence joins TRBV7-7 and TRBJ2-7; 10 bases fit TRBD1. The TCR sequence derives from a man aged 25 to 40 with COVID-19, enrolled during active disease. The CDR3 spells CASSSGTGAEQYF. CDR3 in DNA: TGTGCCAGCAGCTCGGGGACAGGGGCCGAGCAGTACTTC.